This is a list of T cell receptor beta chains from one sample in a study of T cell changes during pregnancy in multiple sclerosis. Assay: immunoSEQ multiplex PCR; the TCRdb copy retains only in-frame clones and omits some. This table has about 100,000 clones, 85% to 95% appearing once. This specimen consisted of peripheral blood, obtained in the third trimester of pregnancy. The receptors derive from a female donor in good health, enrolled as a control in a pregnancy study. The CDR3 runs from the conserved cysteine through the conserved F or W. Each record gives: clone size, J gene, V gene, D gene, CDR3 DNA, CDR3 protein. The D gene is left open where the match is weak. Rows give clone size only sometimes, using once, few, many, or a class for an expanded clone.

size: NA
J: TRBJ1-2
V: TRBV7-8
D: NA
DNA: TGTGCCAGCAGCTTACCCATGGAGGGGCCCATGGAGGACTACACCTTC
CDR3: CASSLPMEGPMEDYTF

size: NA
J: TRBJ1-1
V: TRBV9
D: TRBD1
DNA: TGTGCCAGCAGCCCAGGGGGAGGCTCTGAAGCTTTCTTT
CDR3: CASSPGGGSEAFF

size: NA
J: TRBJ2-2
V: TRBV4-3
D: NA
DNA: TGCGCCAGCAGCCAAGAGGTACAGACAAACACCGGGGAGCTGTTTTTT
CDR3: CASSQEVQTNTGELFF

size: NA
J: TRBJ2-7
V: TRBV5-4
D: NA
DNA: TGTGCCAGCAGCCCCGGGTCCGTCTCCTACGAGCAGTACTTC
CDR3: CASSPGSVSYEQYF

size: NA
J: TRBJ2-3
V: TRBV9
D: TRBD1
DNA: TGTGCCAGCAGCGTAGATTGGTGGGACAGGGGGACCTCAGATACGCAGTATTTT
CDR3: CASSVDWWDRGTSDTQYF

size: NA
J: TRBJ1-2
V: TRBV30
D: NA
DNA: TGTGCCTGTGATTCTCTATCTAACTATGGCTACACCTTC
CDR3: CACDSLSNYGYTF

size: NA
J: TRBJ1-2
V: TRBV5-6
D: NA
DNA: TGTGCCAGCAGCTATTCCGACTCGGCGTATCGCTATGGCTACACCTTC
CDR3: CASSYSDSAYRYGYTF

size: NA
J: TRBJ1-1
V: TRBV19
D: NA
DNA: TGTGCCAGTAGTCTGACAGTAAACACTGAAGCTTTCTTT
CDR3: CASSLTVNTEAFF

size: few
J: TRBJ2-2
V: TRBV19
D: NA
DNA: TGTGCCAGTTCCAGCAGGGTGGTCACCGGGGAGCTGTTTTTT
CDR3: CASSSRVVTGELFF

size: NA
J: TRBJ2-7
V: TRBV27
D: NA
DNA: TGTGCCAGCAGGGGTGTCGATACAGGGTCGTACGAGCAGTACTTC
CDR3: CASRGVDTGSYEQYF

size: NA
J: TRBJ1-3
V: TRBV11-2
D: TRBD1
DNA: TGTGCCAGCAGCATCGACAGGGCGCGAAACACCATATATTTT
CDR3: CASSIDRARNTIYF

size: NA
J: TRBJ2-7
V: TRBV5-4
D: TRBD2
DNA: TGTGCCAGCAGCCCTGGACGAGGGAGGGTCTACGAGCAGTACTTC
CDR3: CASSPGRGRVYEQYF

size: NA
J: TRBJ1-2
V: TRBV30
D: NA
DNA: TGTGCCTGGAGTCCAACACAAGACAGGAGGAACTATGGCTACACCTTC
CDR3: CAWSPTQDRRNYGYTF

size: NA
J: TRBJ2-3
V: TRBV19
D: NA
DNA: TGTGCCAGTAGTCCGTTAGTGAGCACAGATACGCAGTATTTT
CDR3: CASSPLVSTDTQYF

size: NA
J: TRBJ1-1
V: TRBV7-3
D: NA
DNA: TGTGCCAGCAGCTCCACGTCAGGGGACCCTTTCTTT
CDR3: CASSSTSGDPFF

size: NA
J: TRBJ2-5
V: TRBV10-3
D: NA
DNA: TGTGCCATCAGTGAGTCGAGGGGGTACCAAGAGACCCAGTACTTC
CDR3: CAISESRGYQETQYF

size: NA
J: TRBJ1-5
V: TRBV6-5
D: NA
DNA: TGTGCCAGCAGCCCAGACATGGAAATACAGCCCCAGCATTTT
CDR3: CASSPDMEIQPQHF

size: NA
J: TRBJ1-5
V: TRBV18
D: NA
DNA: TGTGCCAGCTCACCTACAGGGTCGGCGAGCAATCAGCCCCAGCATTTT
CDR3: CASSPTGSASNQPQHF

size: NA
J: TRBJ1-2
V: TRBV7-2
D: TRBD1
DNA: TGTGCCAGCAGCTCCAACCCGGGGCAGGGGGCAGGTGGCTACACCTTC
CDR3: CASSSNPGQGAGGYTF

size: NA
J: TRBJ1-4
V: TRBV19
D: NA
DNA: TGTGCCAGTAGTCCTCAGGGTTCCGAGGAAAAACTGTTTTTT
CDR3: CASSPQGSEEKLFF

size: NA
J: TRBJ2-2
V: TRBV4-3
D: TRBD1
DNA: TGCGCCAGCAGCCGAGGACAGGGGGTTCGCGGGGAGCTGTTTTTT
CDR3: CASSRGQGVRGELFF

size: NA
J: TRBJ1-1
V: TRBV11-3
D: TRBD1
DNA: TGTGCCAGCAGCGTGACAGGGTTTGGAGCTTTCTTT
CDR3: CASSVTGFGAFF

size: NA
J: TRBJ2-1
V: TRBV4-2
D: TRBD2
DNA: TGTGCCAGCAGCCCCCAGGGGACTAGCGAAAATGAGCAGTTCTTC
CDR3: CASSPQGTSENEQFF

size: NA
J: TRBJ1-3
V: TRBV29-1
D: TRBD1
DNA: TGCAGCGTCTCTTCCAGGGACAGGGAAGGTGGAAACACCATATATTTT
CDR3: CSVSSRDREGGNTIYF

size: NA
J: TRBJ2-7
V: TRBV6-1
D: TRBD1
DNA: TGTGCCAGCAGTGTTCTTTGGGACAGGGACTACGAGCAGTACTTC
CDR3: CASSVLWDRDYEQYF

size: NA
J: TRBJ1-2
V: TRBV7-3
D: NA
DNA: TGTGCCAGCAGCCCCTACCCGACAGCTAACTATGGCTACACCTTC
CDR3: CASSPYPTANYGYTF

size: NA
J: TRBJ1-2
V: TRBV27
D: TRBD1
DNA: TGTGCCAGCAGTTTCCTTCGACAGGGGAGGACTAGTGGCTACACCTTC
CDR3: CASSFLRQGRTSGYTF

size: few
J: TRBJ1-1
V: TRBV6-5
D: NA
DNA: TGTGCCAGCACGCACGGGTCCAGGGCGAACACTGAAGCTTTCTTT
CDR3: CASTHGSRANTEAFF

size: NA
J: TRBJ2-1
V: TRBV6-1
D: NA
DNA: TGTGCCAGCACCATATGGGACTTTCCTGAGCAGTTCTTC
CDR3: CASTIWDFPEQFF

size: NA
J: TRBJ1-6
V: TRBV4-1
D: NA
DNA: TGCGCCAGCAGCCCAAGGACTAGGATTTCACCCCTCCACTTT
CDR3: CASSPRTRISPLHF

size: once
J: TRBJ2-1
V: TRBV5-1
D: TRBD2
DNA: TGCGCCAGCAGCTCGGGACTAGCGGAAAGCAATGAGCAGTTCTTC
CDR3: CASSSGLAESNEQFF

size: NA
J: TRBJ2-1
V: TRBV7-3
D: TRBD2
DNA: TGTGCCAGCAGCTTAATAGGGACTAGCGGGGGGTTCCTCTCCTACAATGAGCAGTTCTTC
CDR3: CASSLIGTSGGFLSYNEQFF

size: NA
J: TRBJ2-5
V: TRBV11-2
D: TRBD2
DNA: TGTGCCAGCAGCTTAGGTCCGTGGGGACTAGAAGAGACCCAGTACTTC
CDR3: CASSLGPWGLEETQYF

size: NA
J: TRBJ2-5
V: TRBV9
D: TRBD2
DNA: TGTGCCAGCAGCCTACGGGGGGGCAAGCAAGGGACCCAGTACTTC
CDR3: CASSLRGGKQGTQYF

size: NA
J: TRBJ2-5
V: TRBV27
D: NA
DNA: TGTGCCAGCAGTTTATTGGGGGGAGGAGAGACCCAGTACTTC
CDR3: CASSLLGGGETQYF

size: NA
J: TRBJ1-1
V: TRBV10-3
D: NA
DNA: TGTGCCATCAGGATAGGGGAAGGAAACACTGAAGCTTTCTTT
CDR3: CAIRIGEGNTEAFF

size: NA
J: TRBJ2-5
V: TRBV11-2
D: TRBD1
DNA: TGTGCCAGCAGCCCGGGACAGGGTTTGACCCAGTACTTC
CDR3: CASSPGQGLTQYF

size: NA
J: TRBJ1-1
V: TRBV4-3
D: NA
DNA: TGCGCCAGCAGCCAAGATCGCGGGGGCAGTGAAGCTTTCTTT
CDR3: CASSQDRGGSEAFF

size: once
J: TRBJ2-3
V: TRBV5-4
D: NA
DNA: TGTGCCAGCAGCGCCCCTAGCGACAGCACAGATACGCAGTATTTT
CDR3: CASSAPSDSTDTQYF

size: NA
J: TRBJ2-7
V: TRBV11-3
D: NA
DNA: TGTGCCAGCAGTCCACCAGGAGGCTCCACCTACGAGCAGTACTTC
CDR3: CASSPPGGSTYEQYF

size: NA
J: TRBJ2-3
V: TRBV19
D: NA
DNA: TGTGCCAGTAGTTACCTAGCCACCGAAGATACGCAGTATTTT
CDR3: CASSYLATEDTQYF

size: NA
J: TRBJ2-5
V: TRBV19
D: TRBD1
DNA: TGTGCCAGTAGTATTGGGGTTCAGACAGGGAAAGAGACCCAGTACTTC
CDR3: CASSIGVQTGKETQYF

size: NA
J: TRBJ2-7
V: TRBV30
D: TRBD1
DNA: TGTGCCTGGAGTGTACTCGACAGGGACTCCTACGAGCAGTACTTC
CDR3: CAWSVLDRDSYEQYF

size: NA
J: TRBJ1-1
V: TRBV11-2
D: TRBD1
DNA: TGTGCCAGCAGCTGGCGTGACAGGGCTGGGAGTGTAGAACCCACTGAAGCTTTCTTT
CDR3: CASSWRDRAGSVEPTEAFF

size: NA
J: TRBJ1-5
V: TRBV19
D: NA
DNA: TGTGCCAGTAGCATAATGGGAGGGAGGAGCAATCAGCCCCAGCATTTT
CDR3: CASSIMGGRSNQPQHF

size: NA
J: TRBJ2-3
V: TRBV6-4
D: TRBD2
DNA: TGTGCCAGCAGTGAATCAGCGGGGTGGAGCACAGATACGCAGTATTTT
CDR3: CASSESAGWSTDTQYF

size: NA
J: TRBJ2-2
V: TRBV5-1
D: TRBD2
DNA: TGCGCCAGCAGCTTGGTATATGCGGGGGGGCAAAACACCGGGGAGCTGTTTTTT
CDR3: CASSLVYAGGQNTGELFF

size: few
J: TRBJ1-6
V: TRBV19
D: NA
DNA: TGTGCCAGTAGTATAGATCAAACAGGGCGGATTTCACCCCTCCACTTT
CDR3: CASSIDQTGRISPLHF

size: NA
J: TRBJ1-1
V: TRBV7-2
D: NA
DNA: TGTGCCAGCAGCCTCGGACAAATGAACACTGAAGCTTTCTTT
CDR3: CASSLGQMNTEAFF

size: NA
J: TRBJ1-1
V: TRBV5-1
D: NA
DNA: TGCGCCAGCAGCCGGACAACTACGAACACTGAAGCTTTCTTT
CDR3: CASSRTTTNTEAFF

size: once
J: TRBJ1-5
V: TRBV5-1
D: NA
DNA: TGCGCCAGCAGCCTGGGGACGGACTCACGGGGGCCCCAGCATTTT
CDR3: CASSLGTDSRGPQHF

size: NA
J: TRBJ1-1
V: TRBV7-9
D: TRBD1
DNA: TGTGCCAGCGTCACCCTAGGACAGGACACTGAAGCTTTCTTT
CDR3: CASVTLGQDTEAFF

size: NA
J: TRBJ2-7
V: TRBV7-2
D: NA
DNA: TGTGCCAGCAGCCCTCACGGCGGGCCCTACGAGCAGTACTTC
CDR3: CASSPHGGPYEQYF

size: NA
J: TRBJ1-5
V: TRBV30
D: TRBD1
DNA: TGTGCCTGGAGGGCAGGGGGCGGATTTAGACAGCCCCAGCATTTT
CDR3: CAWRAGGGFRQPQHF

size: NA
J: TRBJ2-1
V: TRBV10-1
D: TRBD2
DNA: TGCGCCAGCAATGAAAAATGGACTAGCGGGGGCCTCTACAATGAGCAGTTCTTC
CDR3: CASNEKWTSGGLYNEQFF